This T cell receptor beta chain was sequenced during a study of blood T cell repertoires in COVID-19. The assay was immunoSEQ multiplex PCR, and TCRdb's table has in-frame clones only and misses some. The sample lists some 78,000 clones, 75% to 90% seen once, with less than 15% in the top ten. The CDR3 loop spans 13 amino acids. Germline assignment: CDR1 SGHVS and CDR2 FQNEAQ. The V end lost 0 bases, the J end lost 9 bases, and 12 bases lay between the germline ends. The rearrangement joins TRBV7-8 to TRBJ2-7, with D perhaps matching TRBD2 (5 bases). What was sequenced was peripheral blood. The receptor was derived from a man between 65 and 85 years old with active or convalescent COVID-19. This CDR3 is CASSLAGEGVQYF. The CDR3 DNA follows: TGTGCCAGCAGCTTAGCGGGTGAGGGCGTGCAGTACTTC. The whole variable domain, remainder taken from reference TRBV7-8 and TRBJ2-7, is GAGVSQSPRYKVAKRGQDVALRCDPISGHVSLFWYQQALGQGPEFLTYFQNEAQLDKSGLPSDRFFAERPEGSVSTLKIQRTQQEDSAVYLCASSLAGEGVQYFGPGTRLTVT.